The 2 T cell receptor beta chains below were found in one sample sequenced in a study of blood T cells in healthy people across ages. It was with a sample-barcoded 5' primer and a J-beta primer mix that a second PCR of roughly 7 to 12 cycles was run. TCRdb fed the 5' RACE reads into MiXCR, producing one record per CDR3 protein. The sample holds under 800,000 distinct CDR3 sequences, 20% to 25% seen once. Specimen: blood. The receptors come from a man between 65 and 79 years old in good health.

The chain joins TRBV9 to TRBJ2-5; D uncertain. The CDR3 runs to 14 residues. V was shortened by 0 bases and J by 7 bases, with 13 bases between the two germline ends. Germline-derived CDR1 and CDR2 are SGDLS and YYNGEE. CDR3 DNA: TGTGCCAGCAGCGTAGCTACTGATTCGGGGACCCAGTACTTC. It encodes CASSVATDSGTQYF.

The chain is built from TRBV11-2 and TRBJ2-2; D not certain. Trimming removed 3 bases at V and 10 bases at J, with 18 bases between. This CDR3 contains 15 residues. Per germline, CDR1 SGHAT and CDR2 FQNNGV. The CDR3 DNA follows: TGTGCCAGCAGCTTGCCCTGGGATGGGAAGGAGGAGCTGTTTTTT. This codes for CASSLPWDGKEELFF.